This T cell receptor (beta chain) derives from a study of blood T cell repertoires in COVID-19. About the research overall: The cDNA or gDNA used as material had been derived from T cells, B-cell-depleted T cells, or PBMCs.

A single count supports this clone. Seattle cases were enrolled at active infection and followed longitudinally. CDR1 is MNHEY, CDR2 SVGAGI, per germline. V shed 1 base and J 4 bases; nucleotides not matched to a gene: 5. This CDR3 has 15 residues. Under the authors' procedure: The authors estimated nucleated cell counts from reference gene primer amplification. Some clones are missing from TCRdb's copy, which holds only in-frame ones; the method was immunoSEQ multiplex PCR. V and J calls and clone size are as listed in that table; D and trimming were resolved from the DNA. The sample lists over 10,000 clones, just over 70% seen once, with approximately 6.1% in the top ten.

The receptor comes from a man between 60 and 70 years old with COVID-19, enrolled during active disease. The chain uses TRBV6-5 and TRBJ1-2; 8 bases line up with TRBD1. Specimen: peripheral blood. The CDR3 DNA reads TGTGCCAGCAGTTACTTTAGACAGGGGTCCTATGGCTACACCTTC. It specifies CASSYFRQGSYGYTF.